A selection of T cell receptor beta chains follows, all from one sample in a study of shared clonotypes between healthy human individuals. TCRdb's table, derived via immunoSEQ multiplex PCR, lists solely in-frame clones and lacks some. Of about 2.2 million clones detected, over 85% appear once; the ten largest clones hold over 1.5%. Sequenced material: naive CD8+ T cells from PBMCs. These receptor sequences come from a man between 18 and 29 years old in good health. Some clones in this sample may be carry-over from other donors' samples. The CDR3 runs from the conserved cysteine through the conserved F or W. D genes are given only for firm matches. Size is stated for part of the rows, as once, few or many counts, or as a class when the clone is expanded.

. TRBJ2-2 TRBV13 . TGTGCCAGCAGCTCCTCACGGGCGAGGACCGGGGAGCTGTTTTTT CASSSSRARTGELFF
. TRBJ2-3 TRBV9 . TGTGCCAGCAGCGGAGACATGGATACGCAGTATTTT CASSGDMDTQYF
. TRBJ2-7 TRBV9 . TGTGCCAGCAGCGTAGGTCCGACGAGCTCCTACGAGCAGTACTTC CASSVGPTSSYEQYF
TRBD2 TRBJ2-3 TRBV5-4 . TGTGCCAGCAGCTTGGATCGGGCTAGCGGGGACCCAGATACGCAGTATTTT CASSLDRASGDPDTQYF
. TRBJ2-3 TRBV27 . TGTGCCAGCAACCCTCGGACTGACCCGTGGACAGATACGCAGTATTTT CASNPRTDPWTDTQYF
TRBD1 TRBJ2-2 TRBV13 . TGTGCCAGCAGCCCATCCGGGACAGGGGAGGCCGGGGAGCTGTTTTTT CASSPSGTGEAGELFF
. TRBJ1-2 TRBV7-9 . TGTGCCAGCAGCTTAGGGGGCCTCAATGGCTACACCTTC CASSLGGLNGYTF
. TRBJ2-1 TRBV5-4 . TGTGCCAGCAGCTCGCACCCGGGCCCCGGCGGCAATGAGCAGTTCTTC CASSSHPGPGGNEQFF
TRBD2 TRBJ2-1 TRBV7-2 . TGTGCCAGCAGCTTAGTGGGGGGACTAGCGGGAGTTGATGAGCAGTTCTTC CASSLVGGLAGVDEQFF
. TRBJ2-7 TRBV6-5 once TGTGCCAGCAGTTACTCGATTCGGGGGACCCACGAGCAGTACTTC CASSYSIRGTHEQYF
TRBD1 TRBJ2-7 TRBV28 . TGTGCCAGCAGCCCCCCTGGGGATACAGGGGGTGAGTACGAGCAGTACTTC CASSPPGDTGGEYEQYF